The 7 T cell receptor beta chains given below trace back to one sample, sequenced in a study of PD-1 blockade in classical Hodgkin lymphoma. Assay used: immunoSEQ multiplex PCR; TCRdb lists only in-frame clones, some missing. The repertoire has thousands of clones, about 88% of them found once; the top ten carry approximately 40%. Time point specified: cycle 4 day 1 (C4D1), after 5 to 7 weeks of nivolumab. All patients relapsed after autologous stem cell transplantation, and brentuximab vedotin exposure varied. Here the sequenced sample was peripheral blood mononuclear cells (PBMCs), taken before the fourth cycle of nivolumab. The source is a human donor with classical Hodgkin lymphoma.

The CDR3 sequence: CASSLASGTTDTQYF. DNA of the CDR3: TGTGCCAGCAGCTTAGCTAGCGGGACGACAGATACGCAGTATTTT. This chain uses TRBV7-2 with TRBJ2-3, with 8 bases aligning to TRBD2. CDR1 is SGHTA and CDR2 is FQGNSA in the germline V gene. The CDR3 runs to 15 residues. V shed 0 bases, J shed 3 bases, and the junction held 2 bases outside the gene matches.

The chain links TRBV2 to TRBJ2-5, with a weak D call TRBD1 (6 bases). In germline, CDR1 is SNHLY, CDR2 FYNNEI. This CDR3 region has 15 residues. The ends were cut back, 3 bases at V and 1 base at J, with 12 bases in the middle. The CDR3 sequence is CASSEQGHLQETQYF. In nucleotides, the CDR3 is TGTGCCAGCAGTGAGCAGGGACACCTCCAAGAGACCCAGTACTTC.

The J gene is TRBJ1-3, the V gene TRBV10-3; D uncertain. Germline assignment: CDR1 ENHRY and CDR2 SYGVKD. Deletions cut 4 bases from V and 0 bases from J, with 16 bases between. The CDR3 has 17 residues. The CDR3 region has the DNA TGTGCCATCAGTGGGGAGGTCTATGGGATCTCTGGAAACACCATATATTTT. Translating gives CAISGEVYGISGNTIYF.

The chain is built from TRBV7-9 and TRBJ2-3; 8 bases align to TRBD2. The CDR3 covers 15 residues. Per germline, CDR1 SEHNR and CDR2 FQNEAQ (reference sequence). Losses at the gene ends were 0 bases for V and 2 bases for J; bases not matched to a gene: 1. CDR3 protein: CASSLASGDTDTQYF. CDR3 sequence (DNA): TGTGCCAGCAGCTTAGCTAGCGGGGACACAGATACGCAGTATTTT.

The chain couples TRBV6-1 to TRBJ2-1; maybe TRBD1 (5 bases). The CDR3 has 14 residues. The ends were cut back, 6 bases at V and 4 bases at J, with 13 bases in the middle. CDR1 and CDR2 from the germline V gene are MNHNS and SASEGT. In nucleotides, the CDR3 is TGTGCCAGCAGCCCTATGGGGCAGTACAATGAGCAGTTCTTC. It translates to CASSPMGQYNEQFF.

This clone was seen a single time. CDR3 sequence reads: CASSLVDGGNTIYF. DNA for the CDR3: TGTGCCAGCAGCTTGGTTGATGGTGGAAACACCATATATTTT. The J gene is TRBJ1-3, the V gene TRBV5-4; no clear D gene. The CDR3 loop spans 14 amino acids. Per the germline V gene, CDR1 is SGHNT and CDR2 is YYREEE (reference sequence). Trimming took 0 bases from V and 3 from J, leaving 7 bases between them.

CDR3 region: CASSSYSNQPQHF. CDR3 bases: TGCGCCAGCAGCTCCTATAGCAATCAGCCCCAGCATTTT. The J gene is TRBJ1-5, the V gene TRBV5-1; D remains ambiguous. Trimming stripped 3 bases from V and 0 bases from J, with 4 bases between. The CDR3 is made up of 13 amino acids. CDR1 and CDR2 from the germline V gene are SGHRS and YFSETQ.